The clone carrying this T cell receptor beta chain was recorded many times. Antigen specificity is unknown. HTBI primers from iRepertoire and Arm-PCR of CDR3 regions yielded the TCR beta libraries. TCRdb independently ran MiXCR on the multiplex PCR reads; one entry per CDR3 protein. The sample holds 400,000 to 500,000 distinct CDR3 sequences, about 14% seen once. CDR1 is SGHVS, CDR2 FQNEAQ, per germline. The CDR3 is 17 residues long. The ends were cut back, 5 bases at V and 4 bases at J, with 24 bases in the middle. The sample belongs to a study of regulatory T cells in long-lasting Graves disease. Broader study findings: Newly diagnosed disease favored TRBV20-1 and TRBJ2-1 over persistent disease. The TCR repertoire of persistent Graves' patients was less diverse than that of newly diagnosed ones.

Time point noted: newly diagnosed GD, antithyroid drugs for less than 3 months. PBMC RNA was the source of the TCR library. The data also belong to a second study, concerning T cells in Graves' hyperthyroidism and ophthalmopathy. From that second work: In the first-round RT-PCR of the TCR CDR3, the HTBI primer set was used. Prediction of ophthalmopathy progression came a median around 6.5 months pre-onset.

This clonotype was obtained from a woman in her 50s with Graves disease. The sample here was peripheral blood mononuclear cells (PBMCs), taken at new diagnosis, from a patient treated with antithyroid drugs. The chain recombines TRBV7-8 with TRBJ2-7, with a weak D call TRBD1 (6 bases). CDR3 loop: CASSPPLPGTNRYEQYF. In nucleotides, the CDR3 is TGTGCCAGCAGCCCCCCTCTTCCCGGGACAAATAGATACGAGCAGTACTTC.